The rows below give T cell receptor beta chains drawn from one sample of a study of neoadjuvant anti-PD-1 for oral cavity cancer. The assay was immunoSEQ multiplex PCR, and TCRdb's table has in-frame clones only and misses some. The data hold about 68,000 clones, with roughly 85% observed a single time. The sequencing used PBMCs, collected after nivolumab (anti-PD-1) treatment. These TCRs come from a person aged 35-80 years with oral cavity squamous cell carcinoma. Both conserved end residues are part of each CDR3. Fields, in order: D gene, V gene, J gene, clone size, CDR3 protein, CDR3 DNA. A D gene is named only where the DNA matches it firmly. Expanded clones are given a class, and other clones once, few, many or no size at all.

TRBD1	TRBV18	TRBJ1-4	NA	CASSPPGQGKEKLFF	TGTGCCAGCTCACCACCGGGACAGGGGAAAGAAAAACTGTTTTTT
NA	TRBV30	TRBJ1-5	NA	CAWEGTGGNQPQHF	TGTGCCTGGGAGGGAACGGGGGGGAATCAGCCCCAGCATTTT
TRBD1	TRBV6-5	TRBJ1-1	NA	CASSEDRVRAFF	TGTGCCAGCAGTGAAGACAGGGTGAGGGCTTTCTTT
NA	TRBV30	TRBJ2-7	NA	CAWTSGLSSYEQYF	TGTGCCTGGACGAGCGGGTTGAGCTCCTACGAGCAGTACTTC
NA	TRBV6-6	TRBJ1-1	NA	CASRKLQAFF	TGTGCCAGCCGTAAATTACAAGCTTTCTTT
NA	TRBV7-6	TRBJ2-5	NA	CASSLGTQIGETQYF	TGTGCCAGCAGCTTAGGGACCCAGATCGGAGAGACCCAGTACTTC
NA	TRBV5-6	TRBJ2-7	NA	CASSVFGTLTYEQYF	TGTGCCAGCAGCGTATTTGGGACGCTAACCTACGAGCAGTACTTC
NA	TRBV10-3	TRBJ2-5	NA	CAISQAETQYF	TGTGCCATCAGCCAGGCAGAGACCCAGTACTTC
TRBD2	TRBV28	TRBJ2-2	NA	CASSRGSLGTGELFF	TGTGCCAGCAGTCGCGGGAGTCTGGGCACCGGGGAGCTGTTTTTT
NA	TRBV14	TRBJ2-3	NA	CASSQQGTDTQYF	TGTGCCAGCAGCCAACAGGGCACAGATACGCAGTATTTT
NA	TRBV11-2	TRBJ2-6	NA	CASSLRISGANVLTF	TGTGCCAGCAGCCTCAGAATCTCTGGGGCCAACGTCCTGACTTTC
NA	TRBV10-3	TRBJ1-2	few	CAISEGARDRGYTF	TGTGCCATCAGTGAGGGAGCCAGGGACCGCGGCTACACCTTC
NA	TRBV14	TRBJ2-5	NA	CASSQDLGSKETQYF	TGTGCCAGCAGCCAAGATCTAGGCTCAAAAGAGACCCAGTACTTC
NA	TRBV7-6	TRBJ2-3	NA	CASSVDEDTQYF	TGTGCCAGCAGCGTCGACGAAGATACGCAGTATTTT
NA	TRBV19	TRBJ1-5	NA	CASSASGSLPGNQPQHF	TGTGCCAGTAGCGCCTCCGGGTCGCTTCCGGGCAATCAGCCCCAGCATTTT
TRBD1	TRBV14	TRBJ2-1	NA	CASSPRDRSYNEQFF	TGTGCCAGCAGCCCTCGGGACAGGAGTTACAATGAGCAGTTCTTC
NA	TRBV29-1	TRBJ1-1	NA	CSALDPGTEAFF	TGCAGCGCTTTGGATCCGGGGACTGAAGCTTTCTTT
TRBD2	TRBV18	TRBJ2-5	NA	CASRTSPEETQYF	TGTGCCAGCCGGACTAGCCCCGAAGAGACCCAGTACTTC
TRBD2	TRBV7-9	TRBJ2-7	NA	CASSLNGGDYEQYF	TGTGCCAGCAGCTTAAATGGGGGGGACTACGAGCAGTACTTC
TRBD2	TRBV2	TRBJ2-1	once	CASRRTSGGANEQFF	TGTGCCAGCAGGCGTACTAGCGGGGGGGCCAATGAGCAGTTCTTC
NA	TRBV6-5	TRBJ2-1	NA	CATRWSNEQFF	TGTGCCACCCGCTGGTCCAATGAGCAGTTCTTC
TRBD1	TRBV9	TRBJ2-4	NA	CASSVESGGNQYF	TGTGCCAGCAGCGTAGAGTCAGGGGGCAACCAGTACTTC
NA	TRBV30	TRBJ2-5	few	CAWSLTGRGETQYF	TGTGCCTGGAGTCTCACAGGGCGAGGGGAGACCCAGTACTTC
NA	TRBV15	TRBJ1-1	NA	CATRTGSVNTEAFF	TGTGCCACGAGAACAGGGTCCGTAAACACTGAAGCTTTCTTT
TRBD1	TRBV6-5	TRBJ1-2	NA	CASRQGARGYTF	TGTGCCAGCAGACAGGGGGCGCGGGGCTACACCTTC
TRBD2	TRBV2	TRBJ2-1	NA	CASRTPSGLDNEQFF	TGTGCCAGCAGGACTCCTAGCGGACTTGACAATGAGCAGTTCTTC
NA	TRBV11-3	TRBJ1-5	once	CASSLDPVAENQPQHF	TGTGCCAGCAGCTTAGATCCGGTCGCGGAGAATCAGCCCCAGCATTTT
NA	TRBV21-1	TRBJ2-1	NA	CASTPSGTSGRTEFF	TGTGCCAGCACCCCCAGTGGGACTAGCGGGAGGACAGAGTTCTTC
NA	TRBV4-1	TRBJ2-7	NA	CASSQESSIYEQYF	TGCGCCAGCAGCCAAGAGTCATCAATCTACGAGCAGTACTTC
TRBD2	TRBV5-4	TRBJ2-2	NA	CASSDSGRATGELFF	TGTGCCAGCAGCGATAGCGGGAGGGCCACGGGGGAGCTGTTTTTT
NA	TRBV5-4	TRBJ2-1	NA	CASSNRTTQGQFF	TGTGCCAGCAGTAATAGGACTACACAGGGGCAGTTCTTC
NA	TRBV27	TRBJ1-4	NA	CATATRGFTEKLFF	TGTGCCACTGCGACCAGGGGATTTACCGAAAAACTGTTTTTT
NA	TRBV2	TRBJ2-4	NA	CASSPGTHKNIQYF	TGTGCCAGCAGTCCCGGGACCCACAAAAACATTCAGTACTTC
NA	TRBV30	TRBJ1-2	NA	CAWSVSGRANYGYTF	TGTGCCTGGAGTGTCTCGGGCCGAGCTAACTATGGCTACACCTTC
TRBD1	TRBV6-1	TRBJ2-3	NA	CASSDEGQGPSNTQYF	TGTGCCAGCAGTGACGAGGGACAGGGTCCTTCGAATACGCAGTATTTT
NA	TRBV4-1	TRBJ1-3	NA	CASSQAPLSGNTIYF	TGCGCCAGCAGCCAAGCACCCCTCTCTGGAAACACCATATATTTT
NA	TRBV14	TRBJ1-2	NA	CASSRWDWGYTF	TGTGCCAGCAGCCGTTGGGATTGGGGCTACACCTTC
NA	TRBV5-1	TRBJ1-1	NA	CASSLGANTEAFF	TGCGCCAGCAGCTTAGGGGCTAACACTGAAGCTTTCTTT
TRBD1	TRBV10-1	TRBJ2-7	NA	CASSGVGGTGDYEQYF	TGCGCCAGCAGTGGAGTTGGGGGGACAGGGGACTACGAGCAGTACTTC
NA	TRBV2	TRBJ1-1	NA	CASSEPPENTEAFF	TGTGCCAGCAGTGAACCCCCAGAGAACACTGAAGCTTTCTTT
TRBD2	TRBV2	TRBJ2-1	NA	CASRNSGSSSYNEQFF	TGTGCCAGCAGGAATAGCGGGAGTAGCTCCTACAATGAGCAGTTCTTC
NA	TRBV11-3	TRBJ2-3	NA	CASSLLVGGGSDTQYF	TGTGCCAGCAGCTTATTGGTGGGGGGTGGGTCAGATACGCAGTATTTT
TRBD2	TRBV7-2	TRBJ2-5	NA	CASSSGGYQETQYF	TGTGCCAGCAGCTCCGGGGGGTACCAAGAGACCCAGTACTTC
NA	TRBV6-1	TRBJ2-6	NA	CASLYSGANVLTF	TGTGCCAGCCTCTACTCTGGGGCCAACGTCCTGACTTTC
TRBD1	TRBV9	TRBJ2-3	NA	CASSPGTGGTDTQYF	TGTGCCAGCAGCCCAGGGACAGGGGGCACAGATACGCAGTATTTT
NA	TRBV19	TRBJ1-2	few	CASSSQGRYDGYTF	TGTGCCAGTAGCTCACAGGGTCGGTACGATGGCTACACCTTC
NA	TRBV9	TRBJ1-1	NA	CASSPHGGPATEAFF	TGTGCCAGCAGCCCTCATGGAGGGCCGGCCACTGAAGCTTTCTTT
NA	TRBV6-6	TRBJ2-3	NA	CASSYSGDTQYF	TGTGCCAGCAGTTACTCGGGCGATACGCAGTATTTT
NA	TRBV28	TRBJ1-4	NA	CASSPSWGVGSAEKLFF	TGTGCCAGCAGCCCCAGTTGGGGTGTGGGGTCGGCTGAAAAACTGTTTTTT
NA	TRBV18	TRBJ1-4	NA	CASSRQGQELFF	TGTGCCAGCTCACGCCAGGGTCAAGAACTGTTTTTT
TRBD2	TRBV6-5	TRBJ2-1	NA	CASSYSGLAGALGLFF	TGTGCCAGCAGTTACTCTGGCCTAGCGGGAGCCTTAGGGCTGTTCTTC
NA	TRBV20-1	TRBJ1-1	NA	CSASEGTEAFF	TGCAGTGCTTCTGAAGGCACTGAAGCTTTCTTT
NA	TRBV2	TRBJ2-7	NA	CASTGSVEQYF	TGTGCCAGCACCGGCTCGGTAGAGCAGTACTTC
TRBD2	TRBV19	TRBJ2-3	NA	CASRGASGNTDTQYF	TGTGCCAGTAGGGGCGCTAGCGGGAACACAGATACGCAGTATTTT